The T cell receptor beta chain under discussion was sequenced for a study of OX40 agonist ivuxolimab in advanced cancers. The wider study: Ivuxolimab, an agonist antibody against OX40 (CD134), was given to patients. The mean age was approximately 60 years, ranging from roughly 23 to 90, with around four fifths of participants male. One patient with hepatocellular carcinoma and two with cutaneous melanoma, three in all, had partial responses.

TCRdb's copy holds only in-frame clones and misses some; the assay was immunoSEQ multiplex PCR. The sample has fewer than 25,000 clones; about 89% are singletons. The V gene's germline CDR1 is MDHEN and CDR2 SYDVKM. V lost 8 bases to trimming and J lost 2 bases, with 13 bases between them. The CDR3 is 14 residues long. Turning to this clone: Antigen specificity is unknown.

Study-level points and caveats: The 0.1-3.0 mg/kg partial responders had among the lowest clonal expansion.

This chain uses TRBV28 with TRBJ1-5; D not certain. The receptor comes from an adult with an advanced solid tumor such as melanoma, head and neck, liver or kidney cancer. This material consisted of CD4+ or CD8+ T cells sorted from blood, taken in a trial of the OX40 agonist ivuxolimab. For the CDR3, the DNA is TGTGCCAGCCAGCTTCGCGGAGGCAATCAGCCCCAGCATTTT. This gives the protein CASQLRGGNQPQHF.